These 9 T cell receptor beta chains came from one sample sequenced in a study of low-dose radiotherapy and immunotherapy resistance in tumors. Gene-specific TRAV and TRBV primers were used for first-strand cDNA, covering alpha and beta chains. TCRs underwent 15 to 25 PCR cycles of amplification with a constant-region primer and V-primer adapter. TCRdb used MiXCR to reprocess the reads, holding one entry per CDR3 protein. The sample has 65,000 to 90,000 distinct CDR3 sequences; approximately 19% are singletons. Noted time point: before trial treatment. The source material was PBMCs, sampled before treatment. The receptors here all came from a male donor with prostate cancer.

This clonotype was seen at least ten times. The gene calls are TRBV9 and TRBJ2-3; D uncertain. The CDR3 length is 12 residues. V lost 3 bases, J lost 6 bases, and 8 bases lay in between. CDR1 and CDR2 (germline): SGDLS, YYNGEE. CDR3 nucleotide sequence: TGTGCCAGCAGCGCGACGACGGATACGCAGTATTTT. It translates to CASSATTDTQYF.

This clonotype was detected ten times or more. The chain employs TRBV4-3 and TRBJ1-1; D not resolved. This CDR3 has 16 amino acids. Germline V lookup: CDR1 LGHNA, CDR2 YSLEER. Trimming cost V 3 bases and J 7 bases, with 21 bases left between them. The CDR3 nucleotides read TGCGCCAGCAGCCAGATGCTAAGATCAGGCTTAGGTGAAGCTTTCTTT. Amino acids: CASSQMLRSGLGEAFF.

On this clonotype: A read error may produce the germline difference seen at one junction end. This chain joins TRBV7-2 and TRBJ1-2; perhaps TRBD1 as D (6 bases). The CDR3 contains 12 residues. CDR1 and CDR2 from the germline V gene are SGHTA and FQGNSA. Here the CDR3 DNA reads TGTGCCAGCAGCCTGGACAGACGGGCCTTCGACTTC. It yields the protein CASSLDRRAFDF.

This clonotype has at least ten counts. V gene TRBV7-8 combines with J gene TRBJ2-2; possible D gene TRBD2, 6 bases. The CDR3 contains 21 residues. V lost 2 bases and J lost 0, with 25 bases in between. The V gene's germline CDR1 is SGHVS and CDR2 FQNEAQ. The CDR3, as DNA: TGTGCCAGCAGCTTAAAAGAAGGGGCGGGGCCAGAAAATGCGAACACCGGGGAGCTGTTTTTT. This codes for CASSLKEGAGPENANTGELFF.

At least ten counts were recorded for this clonotype. The chain joins TRBV7-2 to TRBJ1-2; D uncertain. CDR1 SGHTA and CDR2 FQGNSA come from the germline V gene. The V end was cut by 5 bases, the J end by 0 bases, with 13 bases between. The CDR3 extends over 15 amino acids. The CDR3 reads CASSLTELANYGYTF. The CDR3 nucleotides read TGTGCCAGCAGCCTCACGGAACTCGCTAACTATGGCTACACCTTC.

This clonotype has ten or more counts. J is TRBJ2-1 and V is TRBV6-6; 10 nucleotides match TRBD2. Germline assignment: CDR1 MNHNY and CDR2 SVGAGI (reference sequence). With V trimmed by 0 bases and J by 4 bases, 6 bases remained unmatched. There are 17 residues in the CDR3. CDR3 bases: TGTGCCAGCAGTTACTCGGGGCTAGCGGGGGTATACAATGAGCAGTTCTTC. Its protein is CASSYSGLAGVYNEQFF.

This clonotype has at least ten counts. A junction end diverges from the germline sequence, so it may reflect a read error. This chain uses TRBV5-5 with TRBJ2-1; weak D call: TRBD2 (6 bases). CDR1 is SGHKS and CDR2 is YYEKEE in the germline V gene (reference sequence). The CDR3 spans 17 residues. CDR3 sequence reads: CASSPRVIGGNYNEQFF. CDR3 DNA sequence: TGCGCCAGCAGCCCCCGAGTAATCGGGGGAAATTACAATGAGCAGTTCTTC.

The sample holds many counts of this clonotype. The genes are TRBV2 and TRBJ2-1; D not certain. CDR1 is SNHLY and CDR2 is FYNNEI in the germline V gene. The CDR3 contains 14 residues. Deletions cut 0 bases from V and 0 bases from J, with 3 bases between. Written as DNA, the CDR3 is TGTGCCAGCAGTGAAGCTAGCTCCTACAATGAGCAGTTCTTC. It is translated as CASSEASSYNEQFF. Supplemented by reference TRBV2 and TRBJ2-1, the full variable domain reads EPEVTQTPSHQVTQMGQEVILRCVPISNHLYFYWYRQILGQKVEFLVSFYNNEISEKSEIFDDQFSVERPDGSNFTLKIRSTKLEDSAMYFCASSEASSYNEQFFGPGTRLTVL.

J is TRBJ2-3 and V is TRBV28, with D possibly being TRBD1 (6 bases). V gave up 5 bases and J gave up 0 bases, with 15 bases separating them. Per germline, CDR1 MDHEN and CDR2 SYDVKM. CDR3 length: 16 amino acids. The DNA of the CDR3 is TGTGCCAGCAGTGATGGGGGCCTTGCTAGCACAGATACGCAGTATTTT. The encoded protein is CASSDGGLASTDTQYF.